The 15 T cell receptor beta chains in this list originate from one sample, sequenced in a study of CD8+ T cells in alopecia areata (dated by TCRdb to the late 2010s). Library preparation was by the immunoSEQ multiplex PCR assay. For TCR sequencing, RNA was extracted from every sample and reverse transcribed into cDNA to serve as template. This immuneACCESS table, as held by TCRdb, lists in-frame sequences with V and J called but not all clones. Of the missing ones, under half trace to an unresolved V gene in checked studies; the others have no known cause. This sample lists about 64,000 clones; 44% were detected once. Roughly 47% of the sample is taken by the ten largest. The sequencing sample was made of NKG2D-low CD8+ T cells sorted from blood. In the paper's terms, the cell subset or site label means: sorted CD8+ NKG2D-low blood T cells. These receptors all stem from a human donor with alopecia areata.

The gene calls are TRBV27 and TRBJ2-7; the match to TRBD2 covers 7 bases. CDR1 is MNHEY, CDR2 SMNVEV, per germline (reference sequence). V gave up 5 bases and J gave up 2 bases; unmatched junction bases: 3. There are 13 residues in the CDR3. The CDR3 protein is CASSASGTYEQYF. The DNA for the CDR3 is TGTGCCAGCAGTGCTAGCGGAACCTACGAGCAGTACTTC.

This sequence joins TRBV4-3 and TRBJ2-7, with 7 bases matching TRBD1. Germline CDR1 and CDR2: LGHNA and YSLEER. J was trimmed by 3 bases and V by 0 bases; bases with no gene match: 2. The CDR3 is 14 residues long. The CDR3 DNA reads TGCGCCAGCAGCCAAGACAGGGGGAACTACGAGCAGTACTTC. It encodes CASSQDRGNYEQYF.

The chain has TRBV9 and TRBJ2-7; weak D call: TRBD2 (5 bases). The V gene's germline CDR1 is SGDLS and CDR2 YYNGEE. This CDR3 is 14 amino acids long. Trimming removed 0 bases at V and 5 bases at J, with 12 bases between. CDR3 protein: CASSVGSDPNEQYF. CDR3 sequence (DNA): TGTGCCAGCAGCGTAGGTAGCGATCCTAACGAGCAGTACTTC.

The sample holds a few counts of this clone. This chain uses TRBV4-1 with TRBJ2-7; the match to TRBD1 covers 9 bases. V shed 3 bases and J 1 base; nucleotides not matched to a gene: 7. CDR1 and CDR2 from the germline V gene are MGHRA and YSYEKL. The CDR3 length is 16 residues. The CDR3 DNA reads TGCGCCAGCAGCCAGGGACAGGGAGGTGGATCCTACGAGCAGTACTTC. Amino acid sequence: CASSQGQGGGSYEQYF.

This clone has only a few counts. This chain connects TRBV6-5 to TRBJ1-3, with D uncertain. V shed 6 bases and J shed 4 bases, with 4 bases lying between them. CDR1 MNHEY and CDR2 SVGAGI come from the germline V gene. The length of the CDR3 is 11 residues. Here the CDR3 DNA reads TGTGCCAGCAGATACGGAAACACCATATATTTT. Its translation is CASRYGNTIYF.

The J gene is TRBJ2-1, the V gene TRBV19; unclear D gene. CDR1 LNHDA and CDR2 SQIVND come from the germline V gene (reference sequence). V was shortened by 7 bases and J by 3 bases, with 4 bases between the two germline ends. The length of the CDR3 is 11 residues. CDR3 nucleotide sequence: TGTGCCAGTACATTCTACAATGAGCAGTTCTTC. This sequence encodes CASTFYNEQFF.

The J gene is TRBJ2-7, the V gene TRBV23-1; either TRBD1 or TRBD2 may supply D (5 bases each). TRBV23-1 counts as an open reading frame of uncertain function. The CDR3 totals 17 residues. V was trimmed by 1 base and J by 4 bases, leaving 20 bases between them. The CDR3 DNA reads as TGCGCCAGCAGTCAATTGTTGAGGGGTCCTCATCTTTACGAGCAGTACTTC. Translation gives CASSQLLRGPHLYEQYF.

The chain has TRBV12-5 and TRBJ1-4; TRBD1 agrees at 7 bases. CDR1 LGHNT and CDR2 FRNRAP come from the germline V gene. Trimming removed 1 base from V and 8 bases from J; junction bases left unmatched: 4. The CDR3 has 14 residues. DNA of the CDR3: TGTGCTAGTGGTTTGGCAGGGGGATGGGAAAAACTGTTTTTT. Amino acids: CASGLAGGWEKLFF.

This clone occurred a few times. An end of the junction does not agree with germline; a read error may underlie this. The chain carries TRBV7-7 and TRBJ2-5; perhaps D is TRBD1 or TRBD2 (5 bases each). CDR1 and CDR2 (germline): SSHAT, FNYEAQ (reference sequence). The CDR3 runs 14 residues. The CDR3 protein is CASSSGWGQETQYF. Here the CDR3 DNA reads TGTGCTAGCAGTTCGGGCTGGGGGCAAGAGACCCAGTACTTC.

This clone was observed a few times. The V gene is TRBV4-1, the J gene TRBJ2-1, with TRBD1 matching 9 bases. Germline-derived CDR1 and CDR2 are MGHRA and YSYEKL. The CDR3 spans 13 residues. J lost 8 bases, V lost 6 bases, and 5 bases had no gene match. The CDR3: CASSYRGLDEQFF. In DNA form, the CDR3 reads TGCGCCAGCAGTTACAGGGGGCTGGATGAGCAGTTCTTC.

The genes are TRBV19 and TRBJ2-3, with TRBD1 identical over 7 bases. Germline CDR1 is LNHDA and CDR2 is SQIVND (reference sequence). The CDR3 totals 15 residues. V trimming: 4 bases; J trimming: 3 bases; junction bases outside the gene matches: 7. The CDR3 DNA reads TGTGCCAGTAGTAACGGGGACAGTGAGACAGATACGCAGTATTTT. As protein: CASSNGDSETDTQYF.

The chain is built from TRBV29-1 and TRBJ1-1; D gene ambiguous. Trimming cost V 4 bases and J 4 bases, with 7 bases left between them. Germline V lookup: CDR1 SQVTM, CDR2 ANQGSEA. The CDR3 totals 11 residues. The DNA for the CDR3 is TGCAGCGTTGGGATTAGCACTGAAGCTTTCTTT. This codes for CSVGISTEAFF.

The V and J genes are TRBV27 and TRBJ1-2, with D possibly matching TRBD1 (5 bases). The CDR3 spans 11 residues. Trimming shortened V by 6 bases and J by 6 bases, and 8 bases separated the two germline ends. CDR1 is MNHEY and CDR2 is SMNVEV in the germline V gene (reference sequence). CDR3 nucleotides: TGTGCCAGCAGCGGGGGGGATGGCTACACCTTC. Protein product: CASSGGDGYTF.

The sample holds a few counts of this clone. The chain uses TRBV29-1 and TRBJ1-1; D is perhaps TRBD1 (5 bases). V shed 8 bases and J shed 4 bases, with 20 bases lying between them. CDR1 is SQVTM, CDR2 ANQGSEA, per germline. The CDR3 runs to 14 residues. CDR3: CSLLGGTSSTEAFF. As DNA, the CDR3 is TGCAGCCTCCTGGGGGGGACCTCGAGCACTGAAGCTTTCTTT.

The chain uses TRBV6-5 and TRBJ1-1; D might be TRBD1 (5 bases). V was pared by 0 bases and J by 6 bases, with 14 bases between. The CDR3 length is 15 residues. Germline lookup yields CDR1 MNHEY and CDR2 SVGAGI. The chain's CDR3 is CASSYSSVLGAEAFF. In nucleotides, the CDR3 is TGTGCCAGCAGTTACTCGTCGGTCTTGGGGGCTGAAGCTTTCTTT.